This T cell receptor beta chain appears in the sequencing data of a study of beta chain features in type 1 diabetes. Findings and limits, study-wide: In all four CD4+ subsets, TCRB CDR3 length was significantly, moderately reduced in type 1 diabetes.

Sampling consisted of one heparinised blood draw per donor, averaging about 116 mL. Sorting with CD45RO/CCR7/CD25/CD127/CD95/CD27 yielded naive, central memory, regulatory and stem-like memory CD4+ cells. The V gene lost 1 base and the J gene lost 2 bases, with 8 bases spanning the gap. Germline lookup yields CDR1 SGHTA and CDR2 FQGNSA. This CDR3 is built from 15 residues. Regarding this clone: Its specificity is unknown.

Sequencing targeted expressed TCRB transcripts, as all isolated RNA had been reverse transcribed. TCRdb's copy holds only in-frame clones and misses some; the assay was immunoSEQ multiplex PCR. The sample lists hundreds of thousands of clones, over 12% seen once, with approximately 0.042% in the top ten. V is TRBV7-2 and J is TRBJ2-2; D may be TRBD2 (6 bases). The TCR comes from a man aged 18 to 29 with type 1 diabetes. What was sequenced was naive CD4+ T cells from blood. CDR3 bases: TGTGCCAGCAGCTTAGGTGGGACTAACACCGGGGAGCTGTTTTTT. This translates into CASSLGGTNTGELFF. Drawing the rest from reference TRBV7-2 and TRBJ2-2, the complete variable domain is GAGVSQSPSNKVTEKGKDVELRCDPISGHTALYWYRQSLGQGLEFLIYFQGNSAPDKSGLPSDRFSAERTGGSVSTLTIQRTQQEDSAVYLCASSLGGTNTGELFFGEGSRLTVL.